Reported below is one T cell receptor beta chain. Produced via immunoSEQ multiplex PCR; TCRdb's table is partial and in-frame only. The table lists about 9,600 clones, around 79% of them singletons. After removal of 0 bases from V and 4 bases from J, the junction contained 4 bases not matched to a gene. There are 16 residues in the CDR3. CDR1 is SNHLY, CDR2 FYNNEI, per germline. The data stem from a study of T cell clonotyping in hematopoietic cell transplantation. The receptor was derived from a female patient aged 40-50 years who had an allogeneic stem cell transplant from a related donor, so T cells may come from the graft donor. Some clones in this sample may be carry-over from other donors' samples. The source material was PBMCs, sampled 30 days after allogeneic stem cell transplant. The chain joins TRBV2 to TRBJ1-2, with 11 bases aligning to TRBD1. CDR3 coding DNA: TGTGCCAGCAGTGAAGCCTGGACAGGGGGCGGCTATGGCTACACCTTC. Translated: CASSEAWTGGGYGYTF.